This T cell receptor beta chain was captured by sequencing in a study of T cell responses to AZD1222 COVID-19 vaccine. TCRdb's copy holds only in-frame clones and misses some; the assay was immunoSEQ multiplex PCR. Of around 140,000 clones in the sample, 85% to 95% were seen once. Note on this clone: As yet, its antigen is unknown.

Overall study findings and caveats: Spike was spanned by vaccine-associated CD4 TCRs, which were dominant at 160-218 and 743-854. Recipients of two AZD1222 doses showed rising Spike-specific TCR breadth and depth. Just five to seven people given AZD1222 tested seropositive at baseline.

Trimming took off 0 bases at V and 8 bases at J, with 12 bases between the two ends. Germline lookup yields CDR1 SGDLS and CDR2 YYNGEE. This CDR3 is built from 14 residues. The source of this sequence is an adult who had recovered from COVID-19. The gene calls are TRBV9 and TRBJ2-1, with D hard to call. The sequenced sample was peripheral blood, obtained after recovery from COVID-19. The chain's CDR3 is CASSVGSASYEQFF. DNA for the CDR3: TGTGCCAGCAGCGTAGGGTCAGCGAGCTATGAGCAGTTCTTC.